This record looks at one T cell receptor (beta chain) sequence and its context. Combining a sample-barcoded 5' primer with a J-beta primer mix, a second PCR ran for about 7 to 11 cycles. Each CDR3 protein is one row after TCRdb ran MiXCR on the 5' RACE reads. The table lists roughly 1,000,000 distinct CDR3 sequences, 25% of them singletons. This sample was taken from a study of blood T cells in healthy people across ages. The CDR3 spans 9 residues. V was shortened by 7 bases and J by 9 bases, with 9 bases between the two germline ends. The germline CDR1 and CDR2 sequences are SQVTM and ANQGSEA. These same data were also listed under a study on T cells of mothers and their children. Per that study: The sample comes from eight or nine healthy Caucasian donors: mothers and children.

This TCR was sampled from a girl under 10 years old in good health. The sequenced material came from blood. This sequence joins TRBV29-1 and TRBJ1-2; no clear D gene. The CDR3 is CSDGDSYTF. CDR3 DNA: TGCAGCGACGGAGACAGCTACACCTTC.